This is a list of T cell receptor beta chains from one sample in a study of shared clonotypes between healthy human individuals. Assay: immunoSEQ multiplex PCR; the TCRdb copy retains only in-frame clones and omits some. The sample has about 1.1 million clones, roughly 77% seen once. Material: memory CD4+ T cells from PBMCs. The receptors stem from a man aged 18-30 years in good health. Some clones in this sample may be carry-over from other donors' samples. Each CDR3 is given with its conserved first and last residue. D genes are given only for firm matches. The size field is filled for only some rows; it gives once, few, many or a size class.

TRBJ2-3 - TRBV7-9 - TGTGCCAGCAGCTTCTATGTTGCCAGGGGCACAGATACGCAGTATTTT CASSFYVARGTDTQYF
TRBJ2-2 - TRBV6-1 once TGTGCCAGCAGTGTTAGCGGCACGAACACCGGGGAGCTGTTTTTT CASSVSGTNTGELFF
TRBJ1-5 - TRBV6-1 - TGTGCCAGCAGTGACTGGACGGAGGGCCAGCCCCAGCATTTT CASSDWTEGQPQHF
TRBJ2-7 - TRBV29-1 - TGCAGCGCTGGGTTCTCAGGAATCTCCTACGAGCAGTACTTC CSAGFSGISYEQYF
TRBJ2-1 - TRBV5-1 - TGCGCCAGCAGCTTGGGTACAGGTTACAATGAGCAGTTCTTC CASSLGTGYNEQFF
TRBJ2-2 - TRBV7-7 - TGTGCCACCTCTTTCGGGCCTCACACCGGGGAGCTGTTTTTT CATSFGPHTGELFF
TRBJ2-6 TRBD1 TRBV5-1 - TGCGCCAGCAGCAGCGCCGGGACAGGGGTCCCTGGGGCCAACGTCCTGACTTTC CASSSAGTGVPGANVLTF
TRBJ1-2 - TRBV6-4 - TGTGCCAGCAGTGACTCGACAAACTATGGCTACACCTTC CASSDSTNYGYTF
TRBJ1-2 - TRBV28 - TGTGCCAGCAGTTTCCGGGCCAACTATGGCTACACCTTC CASSFRANYGYTF
TRBJ2-1 - TRBV30 - TGTGCCTGGAGTGCGGGACCTTACAATGAGCAGTTCTTC CAWSAGPYNEQFF
TRBJ2-1 - TRBV5-1 - TGCGCCAGCAGCGCGAGCAGGGCCGATGAGCAGTTCTTC CASSASRADEQFF
TRBJ1-1 - TRBV5-6 - TGTGCCAGCAGCCCCTCTGGACCCACCCTGGGGACTGAAGCTTTCTTT CASSPSGPTLGTEAFF
TRBJ2-1 TRBD2 TRBV7-3 - TGTGCCAGCAGCTCCACTCCGGGAGGGAATGAGCAGTTCTTC CASSSTPGGNEQFF
TRBJ1-2 - TRBV18 - TGTGCCAGCTCACCGATCGCTGACTTTACAACGGGCTATGGCTACACCTTC CASSPIADFTTGYGYTF
TRBJ1-1 - TRBV18 - TGTGCCAGCTCACCTATCGGGGCAGGGTGGAACACTGAAGCTTTCTTT CASSPIGAGWNTEAFF
TRBJ1-3 - TRBV28 - TGTGCCAGCAGTTCCCCGCGTTACTCTGGAAACACCATATATTTT CASSSPRYSGNTIYF
TRBJ2-5 - TRBV5-6 few TGTGCCAGCAGCTTGGCCGGTAGGGACCAGTACTTC CASSLAGRDQYF
TRBJ1-4 - TRBV23-1 - TGCGCCAGCAGTCGAGACACTAGTTGGGATGAAAAACTGTTTTTT CASSRDTSWDEKLFF
TRBJ2-2 - TRBV11-3 - TGTGCCAGCAGCTTCGGCCCAGACGAGCTGTTTTTT CASSFGPDELFF